The present entry profiles one TCR beta chain with its context. These data come from a study of T cell changes during pregnancy in multiple sclerosis. TCRdb keeps only in-frame clones here, not all; method: immunoSEQ multiplex PCR. This sample yields fewer than 50,000 clones, of which roughly 92% are seen a single time; about 0.41% belongs to the top ten. Looked up from germline, CDR1 is MNHNY and CDR2 is SVGAGI (reference sequence). This CDR3 is built from 14 residues. V lost 7 bases and J lost 4, with 16 bases in between. This TCR was recovered from a female donor in good health, enrolled as a control in a pregnancy study. The rearrangement links TRBV6-6 to TRBJ1-1; unclear D gene. The material was CD4+ T cells from peripheral blood mononuclear cells, obtained in the second trimester of pregnancy. CDR3 DNA sequence: TGTGCCAGCACTTTTACTCCGGGAAGCACTGAAGCTTTCTTT. Its translation is CASTFTPGSTEAFF.